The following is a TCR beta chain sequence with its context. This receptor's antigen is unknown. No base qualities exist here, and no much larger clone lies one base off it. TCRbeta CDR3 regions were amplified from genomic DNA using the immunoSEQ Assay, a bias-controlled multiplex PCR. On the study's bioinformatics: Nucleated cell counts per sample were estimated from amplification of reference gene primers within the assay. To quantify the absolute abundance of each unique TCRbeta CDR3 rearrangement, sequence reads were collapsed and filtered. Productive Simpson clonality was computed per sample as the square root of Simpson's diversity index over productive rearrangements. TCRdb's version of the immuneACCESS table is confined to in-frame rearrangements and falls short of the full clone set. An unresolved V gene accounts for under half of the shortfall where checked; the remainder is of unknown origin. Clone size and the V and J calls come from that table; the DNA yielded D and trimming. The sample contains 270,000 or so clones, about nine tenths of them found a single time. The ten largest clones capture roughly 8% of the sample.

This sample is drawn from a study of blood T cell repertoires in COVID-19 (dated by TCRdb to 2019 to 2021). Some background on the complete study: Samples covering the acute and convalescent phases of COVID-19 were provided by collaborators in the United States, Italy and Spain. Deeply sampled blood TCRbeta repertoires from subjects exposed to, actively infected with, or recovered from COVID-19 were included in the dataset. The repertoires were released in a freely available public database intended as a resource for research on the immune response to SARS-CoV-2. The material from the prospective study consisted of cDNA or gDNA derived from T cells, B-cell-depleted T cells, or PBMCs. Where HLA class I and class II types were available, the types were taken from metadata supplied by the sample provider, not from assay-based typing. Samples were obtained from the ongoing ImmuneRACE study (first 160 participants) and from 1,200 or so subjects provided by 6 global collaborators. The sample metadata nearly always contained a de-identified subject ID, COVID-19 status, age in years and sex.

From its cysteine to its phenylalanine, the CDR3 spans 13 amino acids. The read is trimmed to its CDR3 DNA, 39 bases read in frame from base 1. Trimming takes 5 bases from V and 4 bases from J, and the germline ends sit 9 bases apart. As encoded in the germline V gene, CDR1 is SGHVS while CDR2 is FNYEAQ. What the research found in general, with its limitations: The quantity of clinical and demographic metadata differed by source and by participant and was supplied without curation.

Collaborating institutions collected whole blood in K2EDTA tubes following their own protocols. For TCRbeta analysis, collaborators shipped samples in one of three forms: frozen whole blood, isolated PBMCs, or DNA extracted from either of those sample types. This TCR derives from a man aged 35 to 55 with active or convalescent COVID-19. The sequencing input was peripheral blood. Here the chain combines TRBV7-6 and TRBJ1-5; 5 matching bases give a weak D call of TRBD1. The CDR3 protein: CASSHGGNQPQHF. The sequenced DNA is TGTGCCAGCAGCCACGGGGGGAATCAGCCCCAGCATTTT. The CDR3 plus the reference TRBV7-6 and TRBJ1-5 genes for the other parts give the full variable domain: GAGVSQSPRYKVTKRGQDVALRCDPISGHVSLYWYRQALGQGPEFLTYFNYEAQQDKSGLPNDRFSAERPEGSISTLTIQRTEQRDSAMYRCASSHGGNQPQHFGDGTRLSIL.